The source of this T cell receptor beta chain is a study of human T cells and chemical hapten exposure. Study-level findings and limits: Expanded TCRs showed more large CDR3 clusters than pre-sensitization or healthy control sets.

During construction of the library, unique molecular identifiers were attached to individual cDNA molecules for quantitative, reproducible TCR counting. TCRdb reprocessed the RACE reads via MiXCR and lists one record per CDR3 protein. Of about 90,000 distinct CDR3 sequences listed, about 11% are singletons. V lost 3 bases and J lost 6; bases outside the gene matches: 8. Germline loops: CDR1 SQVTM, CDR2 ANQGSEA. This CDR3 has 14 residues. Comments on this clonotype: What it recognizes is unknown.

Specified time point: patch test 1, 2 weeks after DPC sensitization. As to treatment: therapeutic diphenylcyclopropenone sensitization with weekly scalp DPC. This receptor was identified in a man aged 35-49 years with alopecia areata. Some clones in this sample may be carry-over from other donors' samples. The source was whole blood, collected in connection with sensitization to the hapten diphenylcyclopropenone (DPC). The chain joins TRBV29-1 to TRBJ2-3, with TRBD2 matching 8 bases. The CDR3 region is CSVDGGRRSDTQYF. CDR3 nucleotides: TGCAGCGTTGATGGCGGGAGGCGCTCTGATACGCAGTATTTT.